The following is a T cell receptor (beta chain) sequence with its context. Its antigen is unidentified. Germline values: CDR1 MNHEY, CDR2 SVGEGT. The CDR3 extends over 16 amino acids. The data originate from a study of CXCR3-negative and CXCR3-positive naive CD8 T cells. Study conclusions and caveats: The study found CXCR3 expression partially decreased after cryopreservation and ran most assays on fresh PBMCs.

5' RACE that incorporated UMI labels was used to prepare the TRB cDNA libraries. Reprocessing the 5' RACE reads, TCRdb reports a single entry for every CDR3 protein and omits DNA. The sample table includes over 100,000 distinct CDR3 sequences. The V gene is TRBV6-2 or TRBV6-3, the J gene TRBJ2-2; TCRdb outputs TRBD1, but without DNA this stays unchecked. The TCR was taken from a human donor in good health. Some clones in this sample may be carry-over from other donors' samples. The sequenced sample consisted of naive CXCR3- CD8+ T cells from blood. Indicated subset: CD45RO-CCR7+CD27+CD95- naive CD8+ T cells lacking CXCR3 (TNR3-). The CDR3 spells CASSYPGGVGTGELFF.